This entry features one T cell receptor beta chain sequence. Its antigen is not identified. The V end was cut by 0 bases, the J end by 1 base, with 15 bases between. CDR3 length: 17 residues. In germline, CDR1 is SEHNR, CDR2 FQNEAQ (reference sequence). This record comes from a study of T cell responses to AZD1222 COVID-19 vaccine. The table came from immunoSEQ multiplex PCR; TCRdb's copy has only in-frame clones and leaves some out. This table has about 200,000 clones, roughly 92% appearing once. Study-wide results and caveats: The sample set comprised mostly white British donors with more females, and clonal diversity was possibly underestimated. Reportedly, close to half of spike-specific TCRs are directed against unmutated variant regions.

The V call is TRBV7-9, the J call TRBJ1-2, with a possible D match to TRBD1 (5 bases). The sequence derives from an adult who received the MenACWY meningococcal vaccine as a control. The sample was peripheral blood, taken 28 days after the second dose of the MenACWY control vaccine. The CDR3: CASSLAEGREGNYGYTF. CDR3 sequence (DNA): TGTGCCAGCAGCTTAGCCGAGGGACGGGAGGGTAACTATGGCTACACCTTC.